Here is one TCR beta chain with its context. Germline lookup yields CDR1 SGDLS and CDR2 YYNGEE. The CDR3 runs 17 residues. V was clipped by 4 bases and J by 2 bases, with 20 bases between them. This sample stems from a study of T cell responses to AZD1222 COVID-19 vaccine. Method: immunoSEQ multiplex PCR; TCRdb's copy keeps in-frame clones and lacks some. The top ten clones hold about 2.6% of a sample with roughly 170,000 clones, 90% of them seen once. This TCR was recovered from an adult in good health. The material sequenced was peripheral blood, taken on day 0 of AZD1222 vaccination. The chain combines TRBV9 with TRBJ2-3; D is possibly TRBD1 (6 bases). CDR3 amino acids: CASSLRGSGASTDTQYF. The CDR3 nucleotides read TGTGCCAGCAGCTTGAGGGGGTCGGGCGCCTCCACAGATACGCAGTATTTT.